Each of the 5 T cell receptor beta chains below was sequenced from the same sample in a study of shared clonotypes between healthy human individuals. Only in-frame clones appear in the TCRdb table, and some are missing; sequencing was by immunoSEQ multiplex PCR. Among fewer than 100,000 clones, approximately 61% were seen once, and the ten largest hold roughly 43%. Specimen: memory CD8+ T cells sorted from blood. Subset indicated: CD45RO+ cells pooled with CCR7-negative TemRA cells. The receptors stem from a man under 40 in good health.

Concerning this clone: A read error is the likely source, as a far larger clone sits one nucleotide away. The sample has other DNA sequences that encode this CDR3 too. The genes are TRBV14 and TRBJ2-1; TRBD2 might be the D (5 bases). Germline lookup yields CDR1 SGHDN and CDR2 FVKESK. The CDR3 has 18 residues. Trimming stripped 0 bases from V and 6 bases from J, with 21 bases between. The CDR3 DNA reads TGTGCCAGCAGCCAAGATGTCGGGTCCCTAGCAGGAGGCAATGAGCAGTTCTTC. This sequence encodes CASSQDVGSLAGGNEQFF.

The sample holds a few counts of this clone. The gene calls are TRBV5-8 and TRBJ2-7; 8 bases agree with TRBD1. CDR1 and CDR2 (germline): SGHTS, YDEGEE. This CDR3 is built from 15 residues. The junction had 10 bases not matched to a gene; V was cut back by 6 bases and J by 2 bases. The CDR3 here is CASISTGTGAYEQYF. DNA of the CDR3: TGTGCCAGCATCTCGACCGGGACAGGCGCCTACGAGCAGTACTTC.

This chain links TRBV6-5 with TRBJ1-2, with D maybe TRBD1 (5 bases). Trimming removed 7 bases at V and 2 bases at J, with 14 bases between. Per the germline V gene, CDR1 is MNHEY and CDR2 is SVGAGI. The CDR3 has 14 amino acids. CDR3 sequence (DNA): TGTGCCAGCAACTCACGGGGACTGAACTATGGCTACACCTTC. Translated, it gives CASNSRGLNYGYTF.

The chain recombines TRBV6-1 with TRBJ2-4; D may correspond to TRBD1 or TRBD2 (5 bases each). CDR3 length: 16 residues. Germline assignment: CDR1 MNHNS and CDR2 SASEGT. Trimming shortened V by 3 bases and J by 6 bases, and 18 bases separated the two germline ends. DNA of the CDR3: TGTGCCAGCAGTGACATGGGACGGACCGTGGCAAACATTCAGTACTTC. It translates to CASSDMGRTVANIQYF.

This sequence joins TRBV4-3 and TRBJ2-7; D ambiguous. This CDR3 contains 14 residues. The V end lost 0 bases, the J end lost 1 base, and 7 bases lay between the germline ends. The germline gives CDR1 LGHNA, CDR2 YSLEER. The CDR3 is CASSQDWLSYEQYF. The CDR3 coding sequence is TGCGCCAGCAGCCAAGATTGGCTGTCCTACGAGCAGTACTTC.